The clone carrying this TCR beta chain was picked up one time. Its antigen remains unidentified. These data come from a study of T cell responses to AZD1222 COVID-19 vaccine. Regarding the study as a whole: Spike-specific TCR breadth rose after two AZD1222 doses, and depth rose as well. Repertoires in all cases were sampled only once the peak T cell response had passed. At baseline, seropositivity was found in only six or seven AZD1222 recipients.

Second-dose recipients at about 4 or about 12 weeks were treated as one pooled group. J lost 3 bases, V lost 3 bases, and 13 bases had no gene match. Germline CDR1 is LNHDA and CDR2 is SQIVND (reference sequence). The CDR3 consists of 17 residues. Some clones are missing from TCRdb's copy, which holds only in-frame ones; the method was immunoSEQ multiplex PCR. The sample shows over 100,000 clones, about 89% of them seen only once. V gene TRBV19 combines with J gene TRBJ1-2, with TRBD1 matching 7 bases. The clonotype was recovered from an adult who received the AZD1222 COVID-19 vaccine. The sample was peripheral blood, taken 28 days after the second AZD1222 dose. Here the CDR3 DNA reads TGTGCCAGTAGTATTGACGGAAACAGGGGTCCCTACTATGGCTACACCTTC. It specifies CASSIDGNRGPYYGYTF. Variable domain in full (rest from reference TRBV19 and TRBJ1-2): DGGITQSPKYLFRKEGQNVTLSCEQNLNHDAMYWYRQDPGQGLRLIYYSQIVNDFQKGDIAEGYSVSREKKESFPLTVTSAQKNPTAFYLCASSIDGNRGPYYGYTFGSGTRLTVV.